Shown below are 14 T cell receptor beta chains from a single sample sequenced in a study of beta chain features in type 1 diabetes. What was sequenced were expressed TCRB transcripts, since all of the isolated RNA had been reverse transcribed. Profiling relied on immunoSEQ multiplex PCR, and the TCRdb table lists in-frame clones only, not all of them. The sample consists of some 150,000 clones, around 10% of them appearing once. Sequenced material: central memory CD4+ T cells from blood. The receptors were sampled from a man aged 18 to 30 in good health.

This clone was seen a few times. The rearrangement links TRBV7-9 to TRBJ2-2; 8 bases line up with TRBD1. Germline assignment: CDR1 SEHNR and CDR2 FQNEAQ (reference sequence). The CDR3 spans 14 residues. Unmatched junction bases numbered 5, after V lost 5 bases and J lost 6 bases. CDR3 loop: CASSTGTGPGELFF. CDR3 in DNA: TGTGCCAGCAGCACCGGGACAGGACCCGGGGAGCTGTTTTTT.

This chain links TRBV15 with TRBJ2-2, with D tentatively TRBD2 (6 bases). This CDR3 spans 12 amino acids. The V and J ends lost 6 bases and 4 bases respectively, with 6 bases between them. Germline V gene data show CDR1 as LNHNV and CDR2 as YYDKDF (reference sequence). The CDR3 is CATREGTGELFF. The CDR3 DNA is TGTGCCACCAGGGAGGGCACCGGGGAGCTGTTTTTT. Full variable domain (missing parts from reference TRBV15 and TRBJ2-2): DAMVIQNPRYQVTQFGKPVTLSCSQTLNHNVMYWYQQKSSQAPKLLFHYYDKDFNNEADTPDNFQSRRPNTSFCFLDIRSPGLGDTAMYLCATREGTGELFFGEGSRLTVL.

This sequence joins TRBV14 and TRBJ1-2, with D possibly matching TRBD1 (6 bases). Trimming pared 4 bases from V and 4 bases from J, leaving 16 bases between. The CDR3 runs 15 residues. CDR1 and CDR2 from the germline V gene are SGHDN and FVKESK. CDR3 in amino acids: CASSLGGRGTYGYTF. DNA for the CDR3: TGTGCCAGCAGCCTAGGCGGCAGGGGCACCTATGGCTACACCTTC.

This clone was found many times. The V gene is TRBV4-2, the J gene TRBJ1-6; D is possibly TRBD1 (5 bases). V was clipped by 0 bases and J by 9 bases, with 15 bases between them. Germline CDR1 is LGHNA and CDR2 is YNFKEQ. The CDR3 has 16 residues. CDR3 sequence: CASSQDRVREGSPLHF. The CDR3 DNA follows: TGTGCCAGCAGCCAAGATCGAGTCAGGGAAGGTTCACCCCTCCACTTT.

The table lists this clone with a few counts. The chain links TRBV5-4 to TRBJ2-3, with TRBD2 matching 7 bases. Germline V gene lookup returns CDR1 SGHNT and CDR2 YYREEE (reference sequence). The CDR3 is 16 amino acids. J was trimmed by 4 bases and V by 3 bases; bases with no gene match: 11. The CDR3: CASSSRLSGISDTQYF. The CDR3 DNA follows: TGTGCCAGCAGCTCTAGACTAAGCGGGATTTCAGATACGCAGTATTTT. The variable domain in full, with the rest retrieved from reference TRBV5-4 and TRBJ2-3, is ETGVTQSPTHLIKTRGQQVTLRCSSQSGHNTVSWYQQALGQGPQFIFQYYREEENGRGNFPPRFSGLQFPNYSSELNVNALELDDSALYLCASSSRLSGISDTQYFGPGTRLTVL.

The table lists this clone with a few counts. The chain has TRBV4-2 and TRBJ2-4; a possible D gene is TRBD1 (5 bases). Germline V lookup: CDR1 LGHNA, CDR2 YNFKEQ. The CDR3 has 15 residues. V lost 0 bases to trimming and J lost 7 bases, with 13 bases between them. CDR3 nucleotides: TGTGCCAGCAGCCAAGAGATGGGGCGGCGGAACATTCAGTACTTC. Amino acid sequence: CASSQEMGRRNIQYF.

The chain is built from TRBV9 and TRBJ1-3, with D perhaps matching TRBD1 (5 bases). V lost 2 bases to trimming and J lost 2 bases, with 11 bases between them. Germline V CDR1 and CDR2: SGDLS, YYNGEE. CDR3 length equals 15 residues. CDR3 nucleotides: TGTGCCAGCAGCGTGCAAGGGGCGGCTGGAAACACCATATATTTT. This sequence encodes CASSVQGAAGNTIYF. Full variable domain (missing parts from reference TRBV9 and TRBJ1-3): DSGVTQTPKHLITATGQRVTLRCSPRSGDLSVYWYQQSLDQGLQFLIQYYNGEERAKGNILERFSAQQFPDLHSELNLSSLELGDSALYFCASSVQGAAGNTIYFGEGSWLTVV.

This clone was recorded many times. The same CDR3 can be traced to other DNA sequences in this sample. CDR3 in DNA: TGTGCCAGCAGCTCCCTTGGTGGGGGTACTGGGGCCAACGTCCTGACTTTC. Residues: CASSSLGGGTGANVLTF. The genes are TRBV7-8 and TRBJ2-6; D is tentatively TRBD1 or TRBD2 (5 bases each). Trimming pared 4 bases from V and 2 bases from J, leaving 15 bases between. Germline assignment: CDR1 SGHVS and CDR2 FQNEAQ. The CDR3 length is 17 residues.

This clone occurred a few times. J is TRBJ2-7 and V is TRBV7-2, with 8 bases fitting TRBD1. Germline-derived CDR1 and CDR2 are SGHTA and FQGNSA. Trimming at V came to 5 bases and at J to 6 bases, leaving 6 bases not matched to a gene. The CDR3 sequence is 13 residues long. The CDR3 protein is CASSNIQGGEQYF. The DNA of the CDR3 is TGTGCCAGCAGCAACATACAGGGGGGCGAGCAGTACTTC.

This chain links TRBV4-1 with TRBJ2-1; the D gene could be TRBD1 or TRBD2 (6 bases each). Trimming stripped 8 bases from V and 0 bases from J, with 23 bases between. The CDR3 has 18 amino acids. Germline V CDR1 and CDR2: MGHRA, YSYEKL. CDR3 coding DNA: TGCGCCAGCCACAATCCCCTCCAGGGGAGGAACTCCTACAATGAGCAGTTCTTC. It translates to CASHNPLQGRNSYNEQFF.

The table lists this clone with a few counts. The sample carries other DNA sequences with the same CDR3. The CDR3 is CASSPDRATDTQYF. The DNA of the CDR3 is TGCGCCAGCAGCCCTGACAGAGCCACAGATACGCAGTATTTT. The chain employs TRBV5-1 and TRBJ2-3, with D possibly TRBD1 on 5 matching bases. The germline V and J ends were trimmed by 4 bases and 2 bases, with 11 bases remaining between them. The V gene's germline CDR1 is SGHRS and CDR2 YFSETQ. The length of the CDR3 is 14 residues.

The rearrangement links TRBV10-3 to TRBJ2-1; no firm D call. V was cut by 10 bases and J by 2 bases, with 18 bases left in between. This CDR3 has 15 residues. From germline, CDR1 is ENHRY and CDR2 SYGVKD. This CDR3 reads CASRLMLGTYNEQFF. DNA for the CDR3: TGTGCCAGCAGACTTATGTTGGGCACCTACAATGAGCAGTTCTTC.

This clone turned up a few times. The rearrangement links TRBV4-2 to TRBJ2-1, with TRBD2 identical over 8 bases. Looked up from germline, CDR1 is LGHNA and CDR2 is YNFKEQ. The CDR3 is 17 residues long. V shed 0 bases, J shed 6 bases, and the junction held 10 bases outside the gene matches. As DNA, the CDR3 is TGTGCCAGCAGCCAAGATACGACGGGAGGGCCCATCAATGAGCAGTTCTTC. Translation gives CASSQDTTGGPINEQFF.

The chain uses TRBV28 and TRBJ2-7; 7 positions match TRBD1. After removal of 0 bases from V and 2 bases from J, the junction contained 4 bases not matched to a gene. CDR3 length equals 15 residues. Germline V gene data show CDR1 as MDHEN and CDR2 as SYDVKM. The CDR3 region has the DNA TGTGCCAGCAGTTTATGGGACAGGATACCCTACGAGCAGTACTTC. This gives the protein CASSLWDRIPYEQYF. The variable domain in full, completed from reference TRBV28 and TRBJ2-7, reads DVKVTQSSRYLVKRTGEKVFLECVQDMDHENMFWYRQDPGLGLRLIYFSYDVKMKEKGDIPEGYSVSREKKERFSLILESASTNQTSMYLCASSLWDRIPYEQYFGPGTRLTVT.